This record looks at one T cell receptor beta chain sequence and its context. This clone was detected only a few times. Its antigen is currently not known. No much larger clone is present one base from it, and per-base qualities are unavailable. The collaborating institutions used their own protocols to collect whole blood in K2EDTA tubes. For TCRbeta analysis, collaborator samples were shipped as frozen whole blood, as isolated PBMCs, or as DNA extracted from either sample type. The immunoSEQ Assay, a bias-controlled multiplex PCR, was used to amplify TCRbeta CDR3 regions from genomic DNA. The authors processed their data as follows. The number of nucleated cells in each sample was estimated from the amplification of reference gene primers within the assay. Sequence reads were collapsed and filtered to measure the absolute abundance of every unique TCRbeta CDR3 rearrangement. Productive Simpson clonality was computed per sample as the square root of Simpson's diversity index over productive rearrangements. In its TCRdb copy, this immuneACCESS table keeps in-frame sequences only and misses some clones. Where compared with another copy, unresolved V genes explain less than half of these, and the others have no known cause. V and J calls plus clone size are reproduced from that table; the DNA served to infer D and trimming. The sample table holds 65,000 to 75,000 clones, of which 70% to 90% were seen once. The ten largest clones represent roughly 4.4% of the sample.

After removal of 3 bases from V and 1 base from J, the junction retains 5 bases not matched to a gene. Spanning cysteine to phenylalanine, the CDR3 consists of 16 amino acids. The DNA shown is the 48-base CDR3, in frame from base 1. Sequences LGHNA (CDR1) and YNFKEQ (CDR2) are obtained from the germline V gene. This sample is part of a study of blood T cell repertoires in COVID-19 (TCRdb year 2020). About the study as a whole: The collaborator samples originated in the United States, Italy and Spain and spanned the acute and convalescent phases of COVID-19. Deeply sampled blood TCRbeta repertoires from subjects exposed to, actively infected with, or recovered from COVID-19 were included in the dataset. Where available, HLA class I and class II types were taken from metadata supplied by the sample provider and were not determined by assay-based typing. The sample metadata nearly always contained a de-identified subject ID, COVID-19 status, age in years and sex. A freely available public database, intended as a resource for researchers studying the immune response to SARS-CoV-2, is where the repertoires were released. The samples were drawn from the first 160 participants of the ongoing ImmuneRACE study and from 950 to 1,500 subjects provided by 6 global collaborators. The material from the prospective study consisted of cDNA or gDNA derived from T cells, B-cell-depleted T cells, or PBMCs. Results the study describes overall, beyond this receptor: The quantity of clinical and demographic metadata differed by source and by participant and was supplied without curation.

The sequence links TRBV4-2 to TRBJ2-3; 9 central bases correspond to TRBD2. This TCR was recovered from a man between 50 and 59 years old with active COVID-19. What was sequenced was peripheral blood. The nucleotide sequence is TGTGCCAGCAGCCAGACATTAGCGGGGGGCACAGATACGCAGTATTTT. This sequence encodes CASSQTLAGGTDTQYF.